The 29 T cell receptor beta chains given below trace back to one sample, sequenced in a study of response to subunit inactivated influenza vaccine. TCRdb passed the RT-PCR reads through MiXCR, listing each CDR3 protein once. The sample records 530,000 or so distinct CDR3 sequences, about 15% being singletons. Source: PBMCs from blood, taken approximately 13 days after vaccination. The receptors shown here come from a man in his forties or fifties who received an inactivated influenza vaccine.

This clonotype was recorded many times. The rearrangement joins TRBV14 to TRBJ2-1; D is uncertain. The germline V and J ends were trimmed by 4 bases and 4 bases, with 11 bases remaining between them. The germline gives CDR1 SGHDN, CDR2 FVKESK. CDR3 length equals 14 residues. The CDR3 DNA follows: TGTGCCAGCAGCCCCAGAAGGAATTACAATGAGCAGTTCTTC. Amino acids: CASSPRRNYNEQFF.

This clonotype was seen many times. The chain couples TRBV3-1 to TRBJ2-3, with 8 bases that match TRBD2. V shed 4 bases and J 0 bases; nucleotides not matched to a gene: 3. Germline loops: CDR1 LGHDT, CDR2 YNNKEL (reference sequence). The CDR3 spans 15 residues. The DNA for the CDR3 is TGTGCCAGCAGCCTTAGCGGGGCAAGCACAGATACGCAGTATTTT. It codes for CASSLSGASTDTQYF.

J is TRBJ2-7 and V is TRBV7-9; D call uncertain. Trimming cost V 7 bases and J 1 base, with 11 bases left between them. This CDR3 spans 13 amino acids. Per germline, CDR1 SEHNR and CDR2 FQNEAQ (reference sequence). The CDR3 DNA reads as TGTGCCAGCAAAGGGTCGGGTTCCTACGAGCAGTACTTC. Protein product: CASKGSGSYEQYF.

This clonotype was seen a handful of times. The rearrangement uses TRBV15 and TRBJ2-5, with 9 nucleotides matching TRBD2. This CDR3 has 16 amino acids. Germline V gene lookup returns CDR1 LNHNV and CDR2 YYDKDF (reference sequence). V was clipped by 3 bases and J by 5 bases; unmatched bases: 10. The CDR3: CATSRLLAGDLETQYF. The CDR3 DNA sequence: TGTGCCACCAGCAGGTTATTAGCGGGAGATTTGGAGACCCAGTACTTC.

This clonotype was observed at least ten times. This chain uses TRBV12-3 or TRBV12-4 with TRBJ2-3, with D tentatively TRBD1 (5 bases). The CDR3 runs 14 residues. The V and J ends lost 2 bases and 1 base respectively, with 7 bases between them. The CDR3 DNA reads TGTGCCAGCAGTTTAACCAGGGGCACAGATACGCAGTATTTT. Its protein product is CASSLTRGTDTQYF.

This rearrangement joins TRBV7-2 to TRBJ2-3; D unresolved. With 1 base removed from V and 2 bases from J, the gap between germline ends came to 4 bases. The CDR3 is 13 residues long. The germline gives CDR1 SGHTA, CDR2 FQGNSA. CDR3 in DNA: TGTGCCAGCAGCTTAGGTATCACAGATACGCAGTATTTT. Amino acid sequence: CASSLGITDTQYF.

This rearrangement joins TRBV11-3 to TRBJ2-1, with 7 bases matching TRBD1. With V trimmed by 0 bases and J by 6 bases, 2 bases remained unmatched. Looked up from germline, CDR1 is SGHNT and CDR2 is YENEEA. This CDR3 comprises 14 residues. CDR3 nucleotides: TGTGCCAGCAGCTTAGACAGGGGGTTCAATGAGCAGTTCTTC. It codes for CASSLDRGFNEQFF.

This clonotype was counted only a few times. The gene calls are TRBV7-2 and TRBJ2-1, with a tentative D call TRBD2 (5 bases). This CDR3 contains 16 residues. CDR1 is SGHTA, CDR2 FQGNSA, per germline. Trimming removed 1 base at V and 4 bases at J, with 14 bases between. The CDR3 reads CASSLVAGPTYNEQFF. CDR3 sequence (DNA): TGTGCCAGCAGCTTAGTGGCGGGCCCGACATACAATGAGCAGTTCTTC.

The chain recombines TRBV30 with TRBJ2-2; tentatively, D is TRBD1 (5 bases). This CDR3 has 13 amino acids. Germline CDR1 is GTSNPN and CDR2 is SVGIG (reference sequence). Trimming left V 4 bases short and J 5 bases short, with 11 bases between. The chain's CDR3 is CAWTVSGTGELFF. CDR3 nucleotides: TGTGCCTGGACCGTGTCAGGGACCGGGGAGCTGTTTTTT.

This rearrangement joins TRBV6-1 to TRBJ2-5; D is possibly TRBD1 or TRBD2 (5 bases each). Germline CDR1 MNHNS, CDR2 SASEGT. V lost 7 bases and J 7 bases, leaving 25 bases between the germline ends. The CDR3 runs 16 residues. CDR3 bases: TGTGCCAGCATGAGTGCCGGGGCCCCTATTGCTCGGACCCAGTACTTC. Its protein is CASMSAGAPIARTQYF.

This clonotype has a handful of counts. The J gene is TRBJ2-1, the V gene TRBV2; no clear D. This CDR3 comprises 13 residues. Per germline, CDR1 SNHLY and CDR2 FYNNEI. V gave up 3 bases and J gave up 7 bases, with 10 bases separating them. The CDR3, as DNA: TGTGCCAGCAGTGACGGGCCCGGGAATGAGCAGTTCTTC. It specifies CASSDGPGNEQFF.

This clonotype occurred a few times. V and J are TRBV11-2 and TRBJ2-1; 11 nucleotides agree with TRBD1. Germline trimming cut 7 bases from V and 2 bases from J; bases unmatched to any gene: 4. Germline CDR1 is SGHAT and CDR2 is FQNNGV. CDR3 size: 15 residues. DNA for the CDR3: TGTGCCAGCACCAGGGGACAGGGGGCCTACAATGAGCAGTTCTTC. It encodes CASTRGQGAYNEQFF.

V usage is TRBV6-1 and J usage is TRBJ1-6, with TRBD1 as a possible D gene (5 bases). The CDR3 loop spans 16 amino acids. The V gene lost 7 bases and the J gene lost 1 base, with 14 bases spanning the gap. Per the germline V gene, CDR1 is MNHNS and CDR2 is SASEGT. The CDR3 reads CASTLWGVSYNSPLHF. The CDR3 coding sequence is TGTGCCAGCACCCTTTGGGGGGTTTCCTATAATTCACCCCTCCACTTT.

This chain links TRBV9 with TRBJ2-5; D may match TRBD1 or TRBD2 (5 bases each). V gave up 2 bases and J gave up 5 bases, with 16 bases separating them. The CDR3 consists of 15 residues. CDR1 and CDR2 from the germline V gene are SGDLS and YYNGEE. DNA for the CDR3: TGTGCCAGCAGCGTTGGGGGAGCGACGGCGGAGACCCAGTACTTC. Translation gives CASSVGGATAETQYF.

Here the CDR3 reads CASSQQGANTGELFF. In DNA form, the CDR3 reads TGCGCCAGCAGCCAGCAGGGAGCGAACACCGGGGAGCTGTTTTTT. The chain employs TRBV5-1 and TRBJ2-2; possibly TRBD1 or TRBD2 for D (5 bases each). In germline, CDR1 is SGHRS, CDR2 YFSETQ. This CDR3 region has 15 residues. Between the trimmed V and J ends, which lost 4 bases and 0 bases, there was a span of 10 bases.

The chain combines TRBV6-2 or TRBV6-3 with TRBJ2-5, with TRBD2 matching 8 bases. V was clipped by 7 bases and J by 6 bases; unmatched bases: 22. The CDR3 is 18 residues long. In germline, CDR1 is MNHEY, CDR2 SVGEGT. The CDR3 sequence is CASTQPRMAGGQLKTQYF. CDR3 nucleotides: TGTGCCAGCACCCAACCTCGAATGGCGGGAGGCCAGTTGAAGACCCAGTACTTC.

The V gene is TRBV4-3, the J gene TRBJ2-1, with TRBD2 identical over 11 bases. This CDR3 spans 17 amino acids. Germline-derived CDR1 and CDR2 are LGHNA and YSLEER. The V gene end was trimmed by 0 bases and the J gene end by 3 bases; junction bases not matched to a gene: 4. CDR3 DNA sequence: TGCGCCAGCAGCCAAGATGTTCTAGCGGGAGGCTACAATGAGCAGTTCTTC. Translating it yields CASSQDVLAGGYNEQFF.

This clonotype has only a few counts. The rearrangement uses TRBV2 and TRBJ2-3; 11 bases are shared with TRBD2. Germline CDR1 SNHLY, CDR2 FYNNEI. J lost 5 bases, V lost 11 bases, and 6 bases had no gene match. The CDR3 length is 13 residues. CDR3 sequence: CAGGTSGGDTQYF. The CDR3 nucleotides are TGTGCCGGGGGGACTAGCGGTGGAGATACGCAGTATTTT. The whole variable domain, remainder taken from reference TRBV2 and TRBJ2-3, is EPEVTQTPSHQVTQMGQEVILRCVPISNHLYFYWYRQILGQKVEFLVSFYNNEISEKSEIFDDQFSVERPDGSNFTLKIRSTKLEDSAMYFCAGGTSGGDTQYFGPGTRLTVL.

This clonotype was recorded at least ten times. The V gene is TRBV7-3, the J gene TRBJ1-1, with 8 bases lining up with TRBD1. The CDR3 covers 14 residues. V trimming: 5 bases; J trimming: 3 bases; junction bases outside the gene matches: 5. Germline V gives CDR1 SGHTA, CDR2 FQGTGA. DNA for the CDR3: TGTGCCAGCAGCAAACAGGGGGGGGACACTGAAGCTTTCTTT. Amino acid sequence: CASSKQGGDTEAFF. Filled out from reference TRBV7-3 and TRBJ1-1, the complete variable domain reads GAGVSQTPSNKVTEKGKYVELRCDPISGHTALYWYRQSLGQGPEFLIYFQGTGAADDSGLPNDRFFAVRPEGSVSTLKIQRTERGDSAVYLCASSKQGGDTEAFFGQGTRLTVV.

At least ten counts were recorded for this clonotype. CDR3 region: CASSLAFTGELFF. DNA of the CDR3: TGTGCCAGCAGCTTGGCTTTCACCGGGGAGCTGTTTTTT. The chain has TRBV5-5 and TRBJ2-2; D gene unclear. Between the trimmed V and J ends, which lost 0 bases and 4 bases, there was a span of 4 bases. Germline CDR1 is SGHKS and CDR2 is YYEKEE (reference sequence). The CDR3 has 13 residues. Combining the CDR3 with reference TRBV5-5 and TRBJ2-2 gives the whole variable domain DAGVTQSPTHLIKTRGQQVTLRCSPISGHKSVSWYQQVLGQGPQFIFQYYEKEERGRGNFPDRFSARQFPNYSSELNVNALLLGDSALYLCASSLAFTGELFFGEGSRLTVL.

This clonotype was detected only a few times. The V and J genes are TRBV15 and TRBJ1-2; D is unclear. Per germline, CDR1 LNHNV and CDR2 YYDKDF (reference sequence). This CDR3 has 15 amino acids. Trimming stripped 2 bases from V and 1 base from J, with 11 bases between. CDR3 coding DNA: TGTGCCACCAGCAGAAGCCATGTCAGTAACTATGGCTACACCTTC. Its protein is CATSRSHVSNYGYTF. Filled out from reference TRBV15 and TRBJ1-2, the complete variable domain reads DAMVIQNPRYQVTQFGKPVTLSCSQTLNHNVMYWYQQKSSQAPKLLFHYYDKDFNNEADTPDNFQSRRPNTSFCFLDIRSPGLGDTAMYLCATSRSHVSNYGYTFGSGTRLTVV.

This chain uses TRBV4-1 with TRBJ2-3; TRBD2 agrees at 10 bases. The CDR3 spans 23 residues. With V trimmed by 0 bases and J by 2 bases, 23 bases remained unmatched. The germline V gene encodes CDR1 MGHRA and CDR2 YSYEKL. CDR3 residues: CASSQDYLMDSGGRGGFTDTQYF. The DNA of the CDR3 is TGCGCCAGCAGCCAAGACTACTTAATGGATAGCGGGGGGCGTGGAGGCTTCACAGATACGCAGTATTTT.

This clonotype was seen a few times. The rearrangement joins TRBV5-1 to TRBJ2-3; D is perhaps TRBD1 (5 bases). Germline CDR1 is SGHRS and CDR2 is YFSETQ. V lost 2 bases to trimming and J lost 6 bases, with 13 bases between them. This CDR3 has 14 residues. For the CDR3, the DNA is TGCGCCAGCAGCTTAGCGCAGGGCTCTGATACGCAGTATTTT. This encodes CASSLAQGSDTQYF.

The chain uses TRBV4-2 and TRBJ2-3, with 8 bases aligning to TRBD2. J was trimmed by 3 bases and V by 0 bases; bases with no gene match: 11. The CDR3 covers 18 residues. CDR1 is LGHNA and CDR2 is YNFKEQ in the germline V gene. CDR3 in amino acids: CASSQDPSGSTGTDTQYF. CDR3 DNA: TGTGCCAGCAGCCAAGATCCCAGCGGGAGCACCGGTACAGATACGCAGTATTTT.

The J gene is TRBJ2-7, the V gene TRBV20-1; tentative D call: TRBD1 (6 bases). This CDR3 region has 14 residues. Germline values: CDR1 DFQATT, CDR2 SNEGSKA (reference sequence). V lost 4 bases and J lost 3, with 16 bases in between. CDR3 loop: CSATDSSVIYEQYF. The CDR3 DNA reads TGCAGTGCTACGGACAGCAGCGTCATCTACGAGCAGTACTTC.

This clonotype was observed a few times. The chain is built from TRBV20-1 and TRBJ2-4; D possibly uses TRBD1 or TRBD2 (5 bases each). Germline V gives CDR1 DFQATT, CDR2 SNEGSKA (reference sequence). The CDR3 length is 16 residues. Trimming shortened V by 0 bases and J by 13 bases, and 25 bases separated the two germline ends. The CDR3 DNA reads TGCAGTGCTAGAGATCTTCGACGGCAACGGTTACGGGGCCAGTACTTC. Its translation is CSARDLRRQRLRGQYF.

This clonotype occurred many times. The rearrangement links TRBV6-2 or TRBV6-3 to TRBJ2-3; D may be TRBD2 (6 bases). The germline V gene encodes CDR1 MNHEY and CDR2 SVGEGT. CDR3 length: 11 residues. Trimming pared 4 bases from V and 11 bases from J, leaving 10 bases between. CDR3 residues: CASSSGLGQYF. The CDR3 bases are TGTGCCAGCAGTTCGGGACTCGGGCAGTATTTT.

The chain carries TRBV5-8 and TRBJ2-1; maybe TRBD2 (5 bases). Germline V gene sequence: CDR1 SGHTS, CDR2 YDEGEE. V lost 5 bases, J lost 2 bases, and 14 bases lay in between. The CDR3 is 15 amino acids. The CDR3, as DNA: TGTGCCAGCAGGGTTGCGGCTAGCCCCTACAATGAGCAGTTCTTC. It encodes CASRVAASPYNEQFF.

This clonotype has only a few counts. V is TRBV7-2 and J is TRBJ2-2; 10 positions match TRBD2. Per the germline V gene, CDR1 is SGHTA and CDR2 is FQGNSA. The CDR3 is 16 residues long. J gave up 4 bases and V 5 bases, and 7 bases lay outside the gene matches. CDR3 protein: CASSNRGLATTGELFF. CDR3 nucleotide sequence: TGTGCCAGCAGCAACAGGGGACTAGCGACCACCGGGGAGCTGTTTTTT.